The 28 T cell receptor beta chains below all came from one sample that was sequenced in a study of cytomegalovirus exposure and HLA in healthy donors. The study ran its PCR with 60 Vbeta and 13 Jbeta primers. The assay was immunoSEQ multiplex PCR, and TCRdb's table has in-frame clones only and misses some. Of about 160,000 clones listed, approximately 84% were seen once; the top ten hold roughly 6.2%. Sequenced input: PBMCs. These receptors were obtained from a male donor in good health and CMV-seropositive.

The chain links TRBV5-6 to TRBJ1-2; D remains unclear. With 0 bases removed from V and 5 bases from J, the gap between germline ends came to 17 bases. Germline V gives CDR1 SGHDT, CDR2 YYEEEE. The CDR3 spans 16 residues. CDR3 coding DNA: TGTGCCAGCAGCTTGGCGACACGCCTTCACATATATGGCTACACCTTC. It encodes CASSLATRLHIYGYTF.

The chain couples TRBV7-3 to TRBJ2-5, with unresolved D. Germline V gives CDR1 SGHTA, CDR2 FQGTGA. Between the trimmed V and J ends, which lost 1 base and 1 base, there was a span of 7 bases. The CDR3 is made up of 14 amino acids. CDR3 in amino acids: CASSLSGGQETQYF. DNA of the CDR3: TGTGCCAGCAGCTTAAGTGGCGGCCAAGAGACCCAGTACTTC. Combining the CDR3 with reference TRBV7-3 and TRBJ2-5 gives the whole variable domain GAGVSQTPSNKVTEKGKYVELRCDPISGHTALYWYRQSLGQGPEFLIYFQGTGAADDSGLPNDRFFAVRPEGSVSTLKIQRTERGDSAVYLCASSLSGGQETQYFGPGTRLLVL.

V gene TRBV5-1 combines with J gene TRBJ2-5; 12 positions agree with TRBD1. V lost 4 bases, J lost 11 bases, and 18 bases stayed unmatched. The CDR3 extends over 17 amino acids. The V gene's germline CDR1 is SGHRS and CDR2 YFSETQ. CDR3 sequence reads: CASSPGTGGSLVREQYF. Written as DNA, the CDR3 is TGCGCCAGCAGCCCTGGGACAGGGGGCTCCCTCGTACGGGAGCAGTACTTC.

This clone was observed once. The genes are TRBV5-1 and TRBJ2-6; D might be TRBD1 (6 bases). Trimming stripped 0 bases from V and 6 bases from J, with 10 bases between. The CDR3 has 15 residues. Germline CDR1 is SGHRS and CDR2 is YFSETQ. For the CDR3, the DNA is TGCGCCAGCAGCTTGGAGACAGGAGTGGCCAACGTCCTGACTTTC. Protein sequence: CASSLETGVANVLTF.

Details on this clone: A junction end diverges from the germline sequence, so it may reflect a read error. The chain combines TRBV7-9 with TRBJ1-1; possibly TRBD1 for D (6 bases). Germline V gene data show CDR1 as SEHNR and CDR2 as FQNEAQ (reference sequence). The length of the CDR3 is 15 residues. The CDR3 DNA follows: TGTTCCAGCAGCTTTACCGACAGGACGAACACTGAAGCTTTCTTT. The encoded protein is CSSSFTDRTNTEAFF.

J is TRBJ2-7 and V is TRBV4-2; D gene ambiguous. V lost 1 base and J 2 bases, leaving 12 bases between the germline ends. The CDR3 consists of 15 residues. Germline V gene sequence: CDR1 LGHNA, CDR2 YNFKEQ. The CDR3 coding sequence is TGTGCCAGCAGCCAAGGCGGTGTCCGGGCCTACGAGCAGTACTTC. The encoded protein is CASSQGGVRAYEQYF.

This clone was seen a few times. The rearrangement links TRBV7-9 to TRBJ2-1, with 10 positions matching TRBD2. J was trimmed by 1 base and V by 3 bases; bases with no gene match: 9. CDR3 length: 18 amino acids. Germline lookup yields CDR1 SEHNR and CDR2 FQNEAQ (reference sequence). CDR3 region: CASSFTSSGSRSYNEQFF. DNA for the CDR3: TGTGCCAGCAGCTTTACTTCTAGCGGGAGTCGGTCCTACAATGAGCAGTTCTTC.

CDR3 bases: TGTGCCAGCAGCAATCCAGGATTTAACACCGGGGAGCTGTTTTTT. Translating it yields CASSNPGFNTGELFF. This rearrangement joins TRBV7-9 to TRBJ2-2; unclear D gene. The CDR3 length is 15 residues. V was cut by 5 bases and J by 2 bases, with 12 bases left in between. Germline V gene lookup returns CDR1 SEHNR and CDR2 FQNEAQ (reference sequence).

This clone occurred once. One junction end does not reproduce the germline sequence, and a read error may be involved. The chain has TRBV7-9 and TRBJ2-3, with TRBD2 identical over 12 bases. Per germline, CDR1 SEHNR and CDR2 FQNEAQ (reference sequence). CDR3 length: 17 amino acids. Written as DNA, the CDR3 is TGTTCCAGCAGCCTGGCCGGACTAGCGGGATACACAGATACGCAGTATTTT. Residues: CSSSLAGLAGYTDTQYF.

The chain has TRBV14 and TRBJ2-5; 11 positions agree with TRBD1. V shed 3 bases, J shed 5 bases, and the junction held 2 bases outside the gene matches. The germline V gene encodes CDR1 SGHDN and CDR2 FVKESK. The CDR3 spans 14 residues. CDR3 bases: TGTGCCAGCAGCCACCGGACAGGGGGCGAGACCCAGTACTTC. Amino acid sequence: CASSHRTGGETQYF.

This clone was seen once. The chain recombines TRBV4-3 with TRBJ2-3; 14 bases line up with TRBD2. This CDR3 has 19 residues. The V gene end was trimmed by 0 bases and the J gene end by 6 bases; junction bases not matched to a gene: 11. In germline, CDR1 is LGHNA, CDR2 YSLEER. The CDR3 coding sequence is TGCGCCAGCAGCCAAGATCCCAAGACTAGCGGGAGGGCCTGGGATACGCAGTATTTT. Translating gives CASSQDPKTSGRAWDTQYF.

The gene calls are TRBV5-4 and TRBJ1-5; 7 nucleotides match TRBD1. Germline assignment: CDR1 SGHNT and CDR2 YYREEE (reference sequence). J gave up 1 base and V 0 bases, and 4 bases lay outside the gene matches. The CDR3 covers 16 residues. The CDR3 nucleotides are TGTGCCAGCAGCTTGGACAGGGGCGCGAGCAATCAGCCCCAGCATTTT. Translated, it gives CASSLDRGASNQPQHF.

V usage is TRBV27 and J usage is TRBJ2-1; no clear D. The germline V gene encodes CDR1 MNHEY and CDR2 SMNVEV (reference sequence). This CDR3 spans 11 amino acids. V was shortened by 6 bases and J by 9 bases, with 9 bases between the two germline ends. CDR3 protein: CASSLYGEQFF. CDR3 sequence (DNA): TGTGCCAGCAGCCTCTACGGTGAGCAGTTCTTC.

The chain recombines TRBV29-1 with TRBJ2-1; 8 bases are shared with TRBD2. The germline CDR1 and CDR2 sequences are SQVTM and ANQGSEA. The CDR3 loop spans 14 amino acids. The J segment lost 4 bases and the V segment lost 4 bases, leaving 6 bases of the junction unmatched. The CDR3 coding sequence is TGCAGCGTTGGTCGGGAGGGCCGTTACAATGAGCAGTTCTTC. Translated: CSVGREGRYNEQFF.

The sample holds a few counts of this clone. The chain combines TRBV12-5 with TRBJ2-1; TRBD2 matches at 12 bases. The J segment lost 5 bases and the V segment lost 6 bases, leaving 23 bases of the junction unmatched. Germline-derived CDR1 and CDR2 are LGHNT and FRNRAP. The CDR3 has 21 amino acids. Written as DNA, the CDR3 is TGTGCTAGTGGGTTACGGGTCCTTCCGGGACTAGCGGGCCGGGGGGACAATGAGCAGTTCTTC. It yields the protein CASGLRVLPGLAGRGDNEQFF.

J is TRBJ1-1 and V is TRBV11-2; perhaps TRBD1 as D (5 bases). Germline values: CDR1 SGHAT, CDR2 FQNNGV. The CDR3 is 15 amino acids. Trimming removed 0 bases at V and 0 bases at J, with 8 bases between. Here the CDR3 DNA reads TGTGCCAGCAGCTTAGATACGGGGGTGAACACTGAAGCTTTCTTT. Its translation is CASSLDTGVNTEAFF.

V and J are TRBV7-3 and TRBJ2-1, with 14 bases fitting TRBD2. The length of the CDR3 is 18 residues. After removal of 5 bases from V and 7 bases from J, the junction contained 13 bases not matched to a gene. The germline CDR1 and CDR2 sequences are SGHTA and FQGTGA. CDR3 DNA: TGTGCCAGCAGCACCACGGTTGGGGGACTAGCGGGAGTTAATGAGCAGTTCTTC. Translating gives CASSTTVGGLAGVNEQFF. Looking up the rest from reference TRBV7-3 and TRBJ2-1 gives the full variable domain: GAGVSQTPSNKVTEKGKYVELRCDPISGHTALYWYRQSLGQGPEFLIYFQGTGAADDSGLPNDRFFAVRPEGSVSTLKIQRTERGDSAVYLCASSTTVGGLAGVNEQFFGPGTRLTVL.

This clone was seen more than once but under ten times. The chain links TRBV28 to TRBJ1-5; no clear D. CDR3 length: 14 residues. Germline V CDR1 and CDR2: MDHEN, SYDVKM. Deletions cut 6 bases from V and 1 base from J, with 10 bases between. The CDR3 sequence is CASSRDTSNQPQHF. In DNA, the CDR3 is TGTGCCAGCAGCCGTGACACCAGCAATCAGCCCCAGCATTTT.

J is TRBJ2-3 and V is TRBV6-4; D ambiguous. Germline-derived CDR1 and CDR2 are MRHNA and SNTAGT. The CDR3 extends over 15 amino acids. Trimming cost V 4 bases and J 7 bases, with 18 bases left between them. CDR3 nucleotide sequence: TGTGCCAGCAGTGCCTACGCCACTTATGAACATACGCAGTATTTT. Its protein product is CASSAYATYEHTQYF.

The chain joins TRBV7-8 to TRBJ2-7, with 9 bases that match TRBD2. V was pared by 7 bases and J by 6 bases, with 10 bases of the junction left unmatched. Germline-derived CDR1 and CDR2 are SGHVS and FQNEAQ. There are 14 residues in the CDR3. The CDR3 nucleotides are TGTGCCAGCACCCTAGGTAGCGGGAGATCCGAGCAGTACTTC. Its translation is CASTLGSGRSEQYF.

The gene calls are TRBV4-1 and TRBJ1-3; no reliable D call. Germline CDR1 and CDR2: MGHRA and YSYEKL. The V end was cut by 0 bases, the J end by 4 bases, with 4 bases between. CDR3 length equals 13 residues. The CDR3 DNA reads as TGCGCCAGCAGCCAAGACAGGGGAAACACCATATATTTT. This codes for CASSQDRGNTIYF.

V is TRBV9 and J is TRBJ2-3; TRBD2 is a possible D gene (7 bases). The germline V and J ends were trimmed by 2 bases and 7 bases, with 26 bases remaining between them. Germline V gene data show CDR1 as SGDLS and CDR2 as YYNGEE. This CDR3 spans 18 amino acids. The CDR3 DNA is TGTGCCAGCAGCGTTCCGACAGGTCAATCGGCCGGGGGGAATACGCAGTATTTT. As protein: CASSVPTGQSAGGNTQYF.

The chain carries TRBV15 and TRBJ1-5, with D possibly being TRBD1 (6 bases). CDR1 is LNHNV, CDR2 YYDKDF, per germline (reference sequence). The V end was cut by 5 bases, the J end by 0 bases, with 14 bases between. This CDR3 has 16 residues. As DNA, the CDR3 is TGTGCCACCAGCGGTATACAGGGTTATAGCAATCAGCCCCAGCATTTT. As protein: CATSGIQGYSNQPQHF.

This clone has only a few counts. The same CDR3 is also encoded by other DNA sequences in this sample. CDR3 region: CASSQEGAGSQPQHF. The CDR3 nucleotides are TGCGCCAGCAGCCAAGAGGGTGCGGGTAGTCAGCCCCAGCATTTT. The genes are TRBV4-1 and TRBJ1-5; no clear D gene. Germline V gene data show CDR1 as MGHRA and CDR2 as YSYEKL. The CDR3 is 15 residues long. The germline V and J ends were trimmed by 0 bases and 6 bases, with 12 bases remaining between them.

This clone was seen once. The chain carries TRBV18 and TRBJ2-7, with 7 bases fitting TRBD1. The CDR3 length is 13 residues. The V and J ends lost 3 bases and 3 bases, in that order; junction bases with no gene match: 2. CDR1 and CDR2 from the germline V gene are KGHSH and LQKENI. The CDR3 nucleotides are TGTGCCAGCTCACCCGGGACAGTCTACGAGCAGTACTTC. Translated: CASSPGTVYEQYF.

The chain combines TRBV4-2 with TRBJ1-1; D is ambiguous. Germline V gene data show CDR1 as LGHNA and CDR2 as YNFKEQ. V lost 4 bases to trimming and J lost 1 base, with 13 bases between them. The CDR3 is 15 residues long. CDR3 sequence reads: CASSPYLEGNTEAFF. The CDR3 bases are TGTGCCAGCAGCCCGTATCTGGAGGGGAACACTGAAGCTTTCTTT.

The genes are TRBV29-1 and TRBJ1-3; D might be TRBD1 (5 bases). V was trimmed by 0 bases and J by 4 bases, leaving 10 bases between them. This CDR3 spans 14 amino acids. Germline lookup yields CDR1 SQVTM and CDR2 ANQGSEA. DNA for the CDR3: TGCAGCGTTGAAGATAGGTCAGGGGGAAACACCATATATTTT. It specifies CSVEDRSGGNTIYF.

CDR3 residues: CASSPGVRGETQYF. The CDR3 bases are TGTGCCAGTAGTCCCGGGGTCAGGGGGGAGACCCAGTACTTC. The rearrangement links TRBV19 to TRBJ2-5; 7 bases align to TRBD1. The CDR3 is made up of 14 amino acids. Per germline, CDR1 LNHDA and CDR2 SQIVND (reference sequence). V lost 5 bases, J lost 5 bases, and 8 bases stayed unmatched. Looking up the rest from reference TRBV19 and TRBJ2-5 gives the full variable domain: DGGITQSPKYLFRKEGQNVTLSCEQNLNHDAMYWYRQDPGQGLRLIYYSQIVNDFQKGDIAEGYSVSREKKESFPLTVTSAQKNPTAFYLCASSPGVRGETQYFGPGTRLLVL.